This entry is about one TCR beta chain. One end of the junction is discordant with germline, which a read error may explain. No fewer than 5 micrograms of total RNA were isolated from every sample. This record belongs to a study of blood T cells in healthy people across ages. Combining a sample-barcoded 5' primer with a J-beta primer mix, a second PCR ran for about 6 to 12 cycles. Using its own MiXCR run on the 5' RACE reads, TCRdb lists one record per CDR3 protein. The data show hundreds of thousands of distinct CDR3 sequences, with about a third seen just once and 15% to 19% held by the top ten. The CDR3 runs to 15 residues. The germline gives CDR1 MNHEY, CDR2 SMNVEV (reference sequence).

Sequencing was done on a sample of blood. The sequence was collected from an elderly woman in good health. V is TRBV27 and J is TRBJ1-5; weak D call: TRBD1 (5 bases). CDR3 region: CVSSRRRGSNQPQHF. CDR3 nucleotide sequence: TGTGTCAGCAGCCGGCGGCGGGGGAGCAATCAGCCCCAGCATTTT.